This is a list of T cell receptor beta chains from one sample in a study of human T cells and chemical hapten exposure. TCRdb processed the RACE reads anew with MiXCR; each CDR3 protein has one entry. Seen here are about 160,000 distinct CDR3 sequences, 25% to 30% observed once, and the top ten hold about 2%. This specimen consisted of whole blood, obtained in connection with sensitization to the hapten diphenylcyclopropenone (DPC). The receptors come from a woman aged 18-30 years with alopecia areata. Some clones in this sample may be carry-over from other donors' samples. The CDR3 runs from the conserved cysteine through the conserved F or W. The order of the fields is CDR3 DNA, CDR3 protein, V gene, J gene, D gene, clone size. The D gene is left open where the match is weak. Not all rows give a size; the values are once, few, many and, for expanded clones, a class.

CDR3 DNA: TGCAGCGTCGAGGGGCAGGTCTCTGGAAACACCATATATTTT
CDR3 protein: CSVEGQVSGNTIYF
V gene: TRBV29-1
J gene: TRBJ1-3
D gene: NA
clone size: few

CDR3 DNA: TGTGCCAGCAGTTACGTCCCGGGGGGGGGCACGGCCACTGAAGCTTTCTTT
CDR3 protein: CASSYVPGGGTATEAFF
V gene: TRBV6-2/TRBV6-3
J gene: TRBJ1-1
D gene: NA
clone size: few

CDR3 DNA: TGTGCCACACAGGGCCTGACCTCTGGAAACACCATATATTTT
CDR3 protein: CATQGLTSGNTIYF
V gene: TRBV12-3/TRBV12-4
J gene: TRBJ1-3
D gene: NA
clone size: NA

CDR3 DNA: TGCAGCGTTGAACGTGGAAAAAACCCCTACGAGCAGTACTTC
CDR3 protein: CSVERGKNPYEQYF
V gene: TRBV29-1
J gene: TRBJ2-7
D gene: NA
clone size: NA

CDR3 DNA: TGTGCCAGCTCCCCCCGAGATATTCGTATTGAGCAGTTCTTC
CDR3 protein: CASSPRDIRIEQFF
V gene: TRBV2
J gene: TRBJ2-1
D gene: NA
clone size: NA

CDR3 DNA: TGCGCCAGCAGCCAGATAGGCAACGATCGCGAGCAGTACTTC
CDR3 protein: CASSQIGNDREQYF
V gene: TRBV4-1
J gene: TRBJ2-7
D gene: NA
clone size: few

CDR3 DNA: TGCAGTGCTAGACCCTGGACTAGCGATTACAATGAGCAGTTCTTC
CDR3 protein: CSARPWTSDYNEQFF
V gene: TRBV20-1
J gene: TRBJ2-1
D gene: TRBD2
clone size: many

CDR3 DNA: TGTGCCAGCAGCCCTGGACAGAGGAACTATGGCTACACCTTC
CDR3 protein: CASSPGQRNYGYTF
V gene: TRBV28
J gene: TRBJ1-2
D gene: NA
clone size: many

CDR3 DNA: TGTGCCAGCAGTAAACTGACAGGGATGTCGGGGGAGCAGTACTTC
CDR3 protein: CASSKLTGMSGEQYF
V gene: TRBV27
J gene: TRBJ2-7
D gene: TRBD1
clone size: NA

CDR3 DNA: TGCGCCAGCAGCTTGAGTTGGGACTCCTACGAGCAGTACTTC
CDR3 protein: CASSLSWDSYEQYF
V gene: TRBV5-1
J gene: TRBJ2-7
D gene: NA
clone size: few

CDR3 DNA: TGTGCCAGCAGTTACTCAGGCTTACATAATTCACCCCTCCACTTT
CDR3 protein: CASSYSGLHNSPLHF
V gene: TRBV6-5
J gene: TRBJ1-6
D gene: NA
clone size: few

CDR3 DNA: TGTGCCAGCAGCTTAACGGGCACCTCGTCCTATGGCTACACCTTC
CDR3 protein: CASSLTGTSSYGYTF
V gene: TRBV7-9
J gene: TRBJ1-2
D gene: NA
clone size: NA

CDR3 DNA: TGTGCCATCAGTGAGGAGGGGCTTATCAATGAGCAGTTCTTC
CDR3 protein: CAISEEGLINEQFF
V gene: TRBV10-3
J gene: TRBJ2-1
D gene: NA
clone size: NA

CDR3 DNA: TGTGCCAGCAACCTCCGGGACAGCGCACACTCTGGGGCCAACGTCCTGACTTTC
CDR3 protein: CASNLRDSAHSGANVLTF
V gene: TRBV9
J gene: TRBJ2-6
D gene: TRBD1
clone size: NA

CDR3 DNA: TGCGCCAGCAGCTTGGCCTGGGGGACTAGGGTCGAGACCCAGTACTTC
CDR3 protein: CASSLAWGTRVETQYF
V gene: TRBV5-1
J gene: TRBJ2-5
D gene: TRBD2
clone size: few

CDR3 DNA: TGCAGTGCCCGCCCCCGGGGAAGCTCCTACGAGCAGTACTTC
CDR3 protein: CSARPRGSSYEQYF
V gene: TRBV20-1
J gene: TRBJ2-7
D gene: NA
clone size: NA

CDR3 DNA: TGCGCCAGCAGTGCGGCAGAAGACTATGGCTACACCTTC
CDR3 protein: CASSAAEDYGYTF
V gene: TRBV10-2
J gene: TRBJ1-2
D gene: NA
clone size: few

CDR3 DNA: TGTGCCACCGGTCGGCAGAGGGGAGCTTTCTTT
CDR3 protein: CATGRQRGAFF
V gene: TRBV6-5
J gene: TRBJ1-1
D gene: NA
clone size: few

CDR3 DNA: TGTGCCAGCAGTGAACTGGGGGGTAACACCGGGGAGCTGTTTTTT
CDR3 protein: CASSELGGNTGELFF
V gene: TRBV6-4
J gene: TRBJ2-2
D gene: NA
clone size: NA

CDR3 DNA: TGTGCCAGCAGCGATGGGCGGATGTTTACAGATACGCAGTATTTT
CDR3 protein: CASSDGRMFTDTQYF
V gene: TRBV9
J gene: TRBJ2-3
D gene: NA
clone size: NA

CDR3 DNA: TGTGCCAGCAGGTCCGGACTAGCCAGCTACGAGCAGTACTTC
CDR3 protein: CASRSGLASYEQYF
V gene: TRBV6-2/TRBV6-3
J gene: TRBJ2-7
D gene: TRBD2
clone size: NA

CDR3 DNA: TGCGCCAGCAACGACCTAAGCCGGTCCTACAATGAGCAGTTCTTC
CDR3 protein: CASNDLSRSYNEQFF
V gene: TRBV5-1
J gene: TRBJ2-1
D gene: NA
clone size: NA

CDR3 DNA: TGTGCCAGCAGATACTCAGGGGGTACTCAGCCCCAGCATTTT
CDR3 protein: CASRYSGGTQPQHF
V gene: TRBV6-2/TRBV6-3
J gene: TRBJ1-5
D gene: TRBD1
clone size: few

CDR3 DNA: TGCAGCGTTGTTAGGAGGGGTACAGGGGACCACGAGCAGTACTTC
CDR3 protein: CSVVRRGTGDHEQYF
V gene: TRBV29-1
J gene: TRBJ2-7
D gene: NA
clone size: NA

CDR3 DNA: TGCGCCAGCAGCTTGGTTGTTCAGCCTTACGAGCAGTACTTC
CDR3 protein: CASSLVVQPYEQYF
V gene: TRBV5-1
J gene: TRBJ2-7
D gene: NA
clone size: few

CDR3 DNA: TGCAGTGCTAGAGATTCCGAGGGGGTCAGGTATTCACCCCTCCACTTT
CDR3 protein: CSARDSEGVRYSPLHF
V gene: TRBV20-1
J gene: TRBJ1-6
D gene: NA
clone size: NA

CDR3 DNA: TGTGCCAGCAGCTTAGGAAGTAAAACGAACACCGGGGAGCTGTTTTTT
CDR3 protein: CASSLGSKTNTGELFF
V gene: TRBV7-3
J gene: TRBJ2-2
D gene: NA
clone size: many

CDR3 DNA: TGTGCCAGCAGCAAAATAGCGGGGGGGCTAGGGAATGAGCAGTTCTTC
CDR3 protein: CASSKIAGGLGNEQFF
V gene: TRBV11-2
J gene: TRBJ2-1
D gene: TRBD2
clone size: once

CDR3 DNA: TGCGCCAGCAGGGCGTCAGGGGAGGGGAATGAGCAGTTCTTC
CDR3 protein: CASRASGEGNEQFF
V gene: TRBV5-1
J gene: TRBJ2-1
D gene: NA
clone size: NA

CDR3 DNA: TGTGCCAGCAGTTTGGCCGGGGCCAACAACAATGAGCAGTTCTTC
CDR3 protein: CASSLAGANNNEQFF
V gene: TRBV12-3/TRBV12-4
J gene: TRBJ2-1
D gene: NA
clone size: few

CDR3 DNA: TGTGCCAGCAGTTACCCCAGTTATGAGCAGTTCTTC
CDR3 protein: CASSYPSYEQFF
V gene: TRBV6-2/TRBV6-3
J gene: TRBJ2-1
D gene: NA
clone size: NA

CDR3 DNA: TGTGCCAGCAGCGTTGTTAGCGGGAGGGCCCTGGACACCGGGGAGCTGTTTTTT
CDR3 protein: CASSVVSGRALDTGELFF
V gene: TRBV9
J gene: TRBJ2-2
D gene: TRBD2
clone size: few

CDR3 DNA: TGTGCCAGCAGCTTAGAACTAGCTGTCCACGAGCAGTACTTC
CDR3 protein: CASSLELAVHEQYF
V gene: TRBV7-6
J gene: TRBJ2-7
D gene: NA
clone size: NA

CDR3 DNA: TGTGCCAGCAGCGCTGACGCAGGGACTAGTCCCTACAATGAGCAGTTCTTC
CDR3 protein: CASSADAGTSPYNEQFF
V gene: TRBV9
J gene: TRBJ2-1
D gene: TRBD2
clone size: NA

CDR3 DNA: TGCGCCAGCAGCTTGGTAGGGGTGGAGCGCGAGCAGTACTTC
CDR3 protein: CASSLVGVEREQYF
V gene: TRBV5-1
J gene: TRBJ2-7
D gene: NA
clone size: few

CDR3 DNA: TGTGCCAGCAGTGAAAAGGATGGGAGCAATCAGCCCCAGCATTTT
CDR3 protein: CASSEKDGSNQPQHF
V gene: TRBV6-1
J gene: TRBJ1-5
D gene: NA
clone size: NA

CDR3 DNA: TGTGCCAGCAGTGAAGGGTCGAGTCCATTCGAGCAGTACTTC
CDR3 protein: CASSEGSSPFEQYF
V gene: TRBV2
J gene: TRBJ2-7
D gene: NA
clone size: NA

CDR3 DNA: TGTGCCAGCAGTTGGCGGGAAGACTATGGCTACACCTTC
CDR3 protein: CASSWREDYGYTF
V gene: TRBV12-3/TRBV12-4
J gene: TRBJ1-2
D gene: NA
clone size: few

CDR3 DNA: TGTGCCAGCACCTCCGGACAGGGGGCACCCGGCTATGGCTACACCTTC
CDR3 protein: CASTSGQGAPGYGYTF
V gene: TRBV7-9
J gene: TRBJ1-2
D gene: TRBD1
clone size: few

CDR3 DNA: TGCAGCGTTGTTTTAGGCGAGCAGTACTTC
CDR3 protein: CSVVLGEQYF
V gene: TRBV29-1
J gene: TRBJ2-7
D gene: NA
clone size: NA

CDR3 DNA: TGTGCCATCAGTGAGGGGACAGTAACATCCTACGAGCAGTACTTC
CDR3 protein: CAISEGTVTSYEQYF
V gene: TRBV10-3
J gene: TRBJ2-7
D gene: TRBD1
clone size: NA

CDR3 DNA: TGTGCCAGCAGCTTGCAGGGCCCCCCTGACATTCAGTACTTC
CDR3 protein: CASSLQGPPDIQYF
V gene: TRBV7-2
J gene: TRBJ2-4
D gene: NA
clone size: few

CDR3 DNA: TGCAGTGCGACAGGAGGGGGCGCGACAGATACGCAGTATTTT
CDR3 protein: CSATGGGATDTQYF
V gene: TRBV20-1
J gene: TRBJ2-3
D gene: NA
clone size: many

CDR3 DNA: TGTGCCAGCTCGAGGCGGGGAACAGATACGCAGTATTTT
CDR3 protein: CASSRRGTDTQYF
V gene: TRBV2
J gene: TRBJ2-3
D gene: NA
clone size: NA

CDR3 DNA: TGTGCCAGCAGTTTCGGGACTAACTATGGCTACACCTTC
CDR3 protein: CASSFGTNYGYTF
V gene: TRBV12-3/TRBV12-4
J gene: TRBJ1-2
D gene: NA
clone size: NA

CDR3 DNA: TGTGCCAGCAGCTTATCTCCGGGACAACAGAACACCGGGGAGCTGTTTTTT
CDR3 protein: CASSLSPGQQNTGELFF
V gene: TRBV7-2
J gene: TRBJ2-2
D gene: NA
clone size: NA

CDR3 DNA: TGTGCCAGCAGAGGGAGGGTAGCGGGATTCGACAATGAGCAGTTCTTC
CDR3 protein: CASRGRVAGFDNEQFF
V gene: TRBV7-9
J gene: TRBJ2-1
D gene: TRBD2
clone size: NA

CDR3 DNA: TGTGCCAGCAGCCTTGACAGGACTAGAGATGAGCAGTTCTTC
CDR3 protein: CASSLDRTRDEQFF
V gene: TRBV9
J gene: TRBJ2-1
D gene: NA
clone size: NA

CDR3 DNA: TGCAGTGCTAGACCCCCGAAAGGAGGACAGGGTACTGGCTACACCTTC
CDR3 protein: CSARPPKGGQGTGYTF
V gene: TRBV20-1
J gene: TRBJ1-2
D gene: TRBD1
clone size: NA

CDR3 DNA: TGTGCCAGCAGCCTAACTACTGGGGCGGATGAGCAGTTCTTC
CDR3 protein: CASSLTTGADEQFF
V gene: TRBV7-2
J gene: TRBJ2-1
D gene: NA
clone size: few

CDR3 DNA: TGTGCCAGCAGCTTATGGGAAGAGACCCAGTACTTC
CDR3 protein: CASSLWEETQYF
V gene: TRBV7-2
J gene: TRBJ2-5
D gene: NA
clone size: many

CDR3 DNA: TGTGCCAGCACCGCGACAGGGACCTGGGAGCTGTTTTTT
CDR3 protein: CASTATGTWELFF
V gene: TRBV7-9
J gene: TRBJ2-2
D gene: TRBD1
clone size: few

CDR3 DNA: TGCGCCAGCAGCATAGCGGGGCCGAACACCGGGGAGCTGTTTTTT
CDR3 protein: CASSIAGPNTGELFF
V gene: TRBV5-1
J gene: TRBJ2-2
D gene: TRBD2
clone size: NA

CDR3 DNA: TGTGCCAGCAGCCTAACACCCCTGGACACTGAAGCTTTCTTT
CDR3 protein: CASSLTPLDTEAFF
V gene: TRBV5-5
J gene: TRBJ1-1
D gene: NA
clone size: NA